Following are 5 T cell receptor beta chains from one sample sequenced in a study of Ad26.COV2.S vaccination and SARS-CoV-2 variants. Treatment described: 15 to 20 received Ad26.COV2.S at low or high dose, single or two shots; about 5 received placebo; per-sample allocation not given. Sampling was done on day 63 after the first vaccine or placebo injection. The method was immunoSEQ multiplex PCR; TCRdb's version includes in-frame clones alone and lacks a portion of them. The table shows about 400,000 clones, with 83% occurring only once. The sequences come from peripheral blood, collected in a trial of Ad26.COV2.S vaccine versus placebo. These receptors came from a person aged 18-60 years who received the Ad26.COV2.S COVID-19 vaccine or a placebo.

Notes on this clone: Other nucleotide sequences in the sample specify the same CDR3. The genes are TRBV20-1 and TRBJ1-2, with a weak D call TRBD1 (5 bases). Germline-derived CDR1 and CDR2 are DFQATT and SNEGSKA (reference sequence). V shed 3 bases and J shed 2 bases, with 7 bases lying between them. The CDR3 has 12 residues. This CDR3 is CSASSGNYGYTF. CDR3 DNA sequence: TGCAGTGCTAGTTCAGGGAACTATGGCTACACCTTC.

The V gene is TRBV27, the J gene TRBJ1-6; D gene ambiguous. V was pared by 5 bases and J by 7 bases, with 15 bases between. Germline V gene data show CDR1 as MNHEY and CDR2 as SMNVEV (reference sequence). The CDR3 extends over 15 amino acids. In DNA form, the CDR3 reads TGTGCCAGCAGTACCTCGAGGCACCCCAATTCACCCCTCCACTTT. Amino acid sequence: CASSTSRHPNSPLHF.

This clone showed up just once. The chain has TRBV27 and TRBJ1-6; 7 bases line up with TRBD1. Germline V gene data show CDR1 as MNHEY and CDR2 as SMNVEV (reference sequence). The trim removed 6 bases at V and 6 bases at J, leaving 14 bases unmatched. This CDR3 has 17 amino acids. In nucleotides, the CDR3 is TGTGCCAGCAGGAAAAATTACAGGGGCCAGTTTAATTCACCCCTCCACTTT. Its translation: CASRKNYRGQFNSPLHF.

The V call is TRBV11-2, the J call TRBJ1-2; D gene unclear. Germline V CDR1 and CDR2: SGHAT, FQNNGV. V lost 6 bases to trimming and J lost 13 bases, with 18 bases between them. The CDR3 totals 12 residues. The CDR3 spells CASSSPQAYPTF. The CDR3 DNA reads TGTGCCAGCAGTTCCCCTCAGGCCTATCCCACCTTC.

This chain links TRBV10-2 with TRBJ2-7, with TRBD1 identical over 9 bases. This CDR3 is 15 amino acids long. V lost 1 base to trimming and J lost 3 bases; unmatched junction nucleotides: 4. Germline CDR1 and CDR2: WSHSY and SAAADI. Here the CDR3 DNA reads TGCGCCAGCAGTGAGTTAGGACAGGGGAACTACGAGCAGTACTTC. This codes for CASSELGQGNYEQYF.